The clone carrying this T cell receptor (beta chain) was counted many times. No antigen is known for it. The data were taken from a study of regulatory T cells in long-lasting Graves disease. Points from the study as a whole: Relative to newly diagnosed Graves' patients, persistent ones had lower TCR diversity. Persistent cases favored TRBV28, TRBJ1-2 and TRBJ2-5.

The ends were cut back, 7 bases at V and 9 bases at J, with 22 bases in the middle. This CDR3 is built from 14 residues. The germline CDR1 and CDR2 sequences are MDHEN and SYDVKM. Building of the TCR beta libraries involved iRepertoire HTBI primers and Arm-PCR of CDR3 regions. Per the authors' pipeline: Among the samples, around 61 TRBV and 13 to 15 TRBJ segments were identified. In TCRdb, the multiplex PCR reads were re-called with MiXCR into one record per CDR3 protein. The V and J calls here are based on TCRdb, not the publication. This sample has about 460,000 distinct CDR3 sequences, with 12% to 15% found just once. Specified time point: newly diagnosed GD, antithyroid drugs for less than 3 months. From PBMCs, RNA was extracted and then used to make the TCR library. As a group, patients came from one endocrinology department in Xi'an, China. The data were also submitted as part of a second study, on T cells in Graves' hyperthyroidism and ophthalmopathy.

The rearrangement joins TRBV28 to TRBJ2-7; D remains ambiguous. The sequence was collected from a woman in her fifties or sixties with Graves disease. The sequencing used peripheral blood mononuclear cells (PBMCs), collected at new diagnosis, from a patient treated with antithyroid drugs. The DNA of the CDR3 is TGTGCCAGCACCCTCGGCCCATTGTCCCTTGGGCAGTACTTC. Its protein is CASTLGPLSLGQYF.